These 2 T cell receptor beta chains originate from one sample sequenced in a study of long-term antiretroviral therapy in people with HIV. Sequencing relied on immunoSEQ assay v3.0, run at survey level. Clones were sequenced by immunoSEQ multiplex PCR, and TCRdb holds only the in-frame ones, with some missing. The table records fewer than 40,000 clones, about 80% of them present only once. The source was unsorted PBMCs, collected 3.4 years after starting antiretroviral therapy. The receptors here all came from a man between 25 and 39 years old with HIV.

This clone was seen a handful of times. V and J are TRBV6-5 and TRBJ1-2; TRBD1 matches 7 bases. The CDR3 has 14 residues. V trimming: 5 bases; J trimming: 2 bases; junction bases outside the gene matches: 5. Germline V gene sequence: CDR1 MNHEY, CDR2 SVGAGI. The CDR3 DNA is TGTGCCAGCAGTCTACGGGACAGCAACTATGGCTACACCTTC. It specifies CASSLRDSNYGYTF.

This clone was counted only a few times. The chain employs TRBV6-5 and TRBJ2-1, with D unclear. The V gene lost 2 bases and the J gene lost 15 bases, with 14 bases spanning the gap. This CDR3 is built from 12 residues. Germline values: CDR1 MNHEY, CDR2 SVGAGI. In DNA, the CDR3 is TGTGCCAGCAGTTACATTGGCCAATTTTGGTTCTTC. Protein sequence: CASSYIGQFWFF.